This paragraph covers one TCR beta chain sequence. Its specificity is unknown. These data come from a study of cytomegalovirus exposure and HLA in healthy donors. Study details: There were 75 million to 95 million unique TCRs (from HLA-typed donors) in an early data release. Study-wide points: As a later analysis revealed, most CMV-associated TCR beta chains appeared HLA-restricted.

Germline CDR1 reads LNHDA; CDR2 reads SQIVND (reference sequence). The CDR3 contains 14 residues. Trimming stripped 2 bases from V and 4 bases from J, with 11 bases between. Both 60 Vbeta primers and 13 Jbeta primers went into the PCR. TCRdb's table, derived via immunoSEQ multiplex PCR, lists solely in-frame clones and lacks some. Of 220,000 or so clones listed, around 75% are singletons. The V and J genes are TRBV19 and TRBJ1-1; D may be TRBD1 (5 bases). The clonotype comes from a woman between 25 and 40 years old in good health and CMV-seronegative. The sample comprised PBMCs. CDR3: CASSISGGRTEAFF. The CDR3 nucleotides read TGTGCCAGTAGTATATCCGGGGGACGCACTGAAGCTTTCTTT.